This paragraph covers one T cell receptor beta chain sequence. The data were produced by immunoSEQ multiplex PCR, yet TCRdb's version contains in-frame clones alone and is incomplete. Here the sample spans tens of thousands of clones, about nine tenths being singletons. The source of the sample is a study of blood T cell repertoires in COVID-19. The germline V gene has CDR1 SGHAT and CDR2 FQNNGV. CDR3 length: 15 amino acids. V lost 1 base to trimming and J lost 7 bases; unmatched junction nucleotides: 8. Specimen: peripheral blood. This sequence originates from a woman between 45 and 65 years old in a cohort sampled during active COVID-19. The rearrangement links TRBV11-2 to TRBJ2-3, with 7 bases matching TRBD2. The chain's CDR3 is CASSLGTGGTNTQYF. The CDR3 DNA follows: TGTGCCAGCAGCTTAGGGACCGGGGGGACGAATACGCAGTATTTT.